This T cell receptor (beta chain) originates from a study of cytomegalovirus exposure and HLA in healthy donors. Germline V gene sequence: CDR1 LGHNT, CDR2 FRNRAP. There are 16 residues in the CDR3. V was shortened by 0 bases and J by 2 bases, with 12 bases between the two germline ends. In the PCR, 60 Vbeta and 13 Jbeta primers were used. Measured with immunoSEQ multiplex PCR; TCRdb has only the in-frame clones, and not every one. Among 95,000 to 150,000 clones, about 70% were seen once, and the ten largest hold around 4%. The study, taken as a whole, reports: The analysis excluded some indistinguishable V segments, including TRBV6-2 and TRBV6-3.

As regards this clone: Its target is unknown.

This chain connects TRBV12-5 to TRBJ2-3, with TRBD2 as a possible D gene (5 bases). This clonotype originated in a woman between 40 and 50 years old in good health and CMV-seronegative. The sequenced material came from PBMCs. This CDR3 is CASGLVLSGYTDTQYF. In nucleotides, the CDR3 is TGTGCTAGTGGTTTGGTACTTTCGGGATACACAGATACGCAGTATTTT.